A selection of T cell receptor beta chains follows, all from one sample in a study of cytotoxic CD8 clonotypes in ibrutinib-treated CLL. The repertoire was sequenced with immunoSEQ multiplex PCR; TCRdb's copy has only in-frame clones and lacks some. The sample lists roughly 51,000 clones; around half were seen once. Here the sequenced sample was PBMCs, taken after 12 months of ibrutinib treatment. Receptors originate from a human donor with chronic lymphocytic leukemia. Both conserved end residues are trimmed from each CDR3.

TRBV5-8	TRBJ1-2	ASSLGTGGFTNYGYT
TRBV5-4	TRBJ1-1	ASSLAFTEAF
TRBV30	TRBJ2-1	AWRSRTGGLNEQF
TRBV30	TRBJ2-2	AWSFDSVATGELF
TRBV5-1	TRBJ2-7	ASSYTDLGEQY
TRBV6-1	TRBJ2-7	ASSVNLQSSYEQY
TRBV23-1	TRBJ1-5	ASSQSGGQDQPQH
TRBV28	TRBJ2-1	ASSFVGEQF
TRBV28	TRBJ2-7	ASSLGRASYEQY
TRBV28	TRBJ1-4	ASSPIKVATNEKLF
TRBV7-3	TRBJ2-1	ASSLDNEQF
TRBV6-1	TRBJ1-2	ASSEDVGAALGVGYT
TRBV29-1	TRBJ1-2	SVSTSGLYGYT
TRBV6-1	TRBJ2-5	ASRSDGETQY
TRBV27	TRBJ2-3	ASSPWGGGADTQY
TRBV5-6	TRBJ2-3	ASSFRTRVATDTQY
TRBV2	TRBJ1-2	ASSGAGTRYGYT
TRBV28	TRBJ2-3	ASIPSDATGVDTQY
TRBV27	TRBJ1-1	ASSLSGTVNTEAF
TRBV9	TRBJ2-2	ASSVARTSNGELF
TRBV7-6	TRBJ2-3	ASSPNLAGGGSTQY
TRBV11-2	TRBJ2-7	ASSRAAGGNEQY
TRBV6-9	TRBJ2-5	ASSYGASGGFPTQY
TRBV19	TRBJ2-1	ASSLESGSLEQF
TRBV2	TRBJ2-7	ASRTGTTDY
TRBV7-2	TRBJ2-3	ASSLRGHITDTQY
TRBV5-5	TRBJ2-7	ASSLVQGRYEQY